The next 13 T cell receptor beta chains were all read from a single sample in a study of circulating and synovial CD4+ cells in juvenile arthritis. Sequenced by immunoSEQ multiplex PCR; TCRdb stores in-frame clones only, minus some. Found here are 35,000 or so clones, around 96% of them singletons; the top ten hold about 0.15%. Sequenced: CD4+ T cells from blood. The receptors derive from a human donor with juvenile idiopathic arthritis.

The V gene is TRBV18, the J gene TRBJ2-1; 13 nucleotides agree with TRBD2. The germline CDR1 and CDR2 sequences are KGHSH and LQKENI. V shed 3 bases, J shed 7 bases, and the junction held 9 bases outside the gene matches. The CDR3 consists of 17 residues. CDR3 sequence: CASSPYPTSGRGNEQFF. CDR3 in DNA: TGTGCCAGCTCACCCTACCCAACTAGCGGGAGGGGGAATGAGCAGTTCTTC.

This chain joins TRBV5-8 and TRBJ1-5, with a possible D match to TRBD1 (5 bases). With 5 bases removed from V and 9 bases from J, the gap between germline ends came to 24 bases. Looked up from germline, CDR1 is SGHTS and CDR2 is YDEGEE. There are 16 residues in the CDR3. CDR3 sequence reads: CASSFGWGGSLRPQHF. CDR3 in DNA: TGTGCCAGCAGTTTTGGATGGGGGGGATCTCTCCGGCCCCAGCATTTT.

This rearrangement joins TRBV6-5 to TRBJ1-5; D uncertain. The CDR3 loop spans 16 amino acids. V was pared by 2 bases and J by 0 bases, with 11 bases between. Germline CDR1 reads MNHEY; CDR2 reads SVGAGI. In DNA, the CDR3 is TGTGCCAGCAGTTACCGCGCCGGTGATAGCAATCAGCCCCAGCATTTT. It translates to CASSYRAGDSNQPQHF.

The V and J genes are TRBV5-6 and TRBJ2-7, with 10 positions matching TRBD2. The CDR3 spans 15 residues. V shed 3 bases, J shed 9 bases, and the junction held 12 bases outside the gene matches. Germline V gene lookup returns CDR1 SGHDT and CDR2 YYEEEE. The CDR3 DNA follows: TGTGCCAGCAGCTCTCGGACTAGCGGCGACTACAGGCAGTACTTC. Its translation: CASSSRTSGDYRQYF.

V and J are TRBV18 and TRBJ1-3, with TRBD1 matching over 11 bases. Looked up from germline, CDR1 is KGHSH and CDR2 is LQKENI. Trimming took 3 bases from V and 2 from J; bases not matched to a gene: 15. This CDR3 is 20 amino acids long. The CDR3 DNA reads as TGTGCCAGCTCACCGGGACCGTCGCTAGGACAGGGGGCGGCTGGAAACACCATATATTTT. The encoded protein is CASSPGPSLGQGAAGNTIYF.

The chain joins TRBV25-1 to TRBJ2-5, with TRBD2 matching 7 bases. The ends lost 4 bases at V and 2 bases at J; junction bases unmatched: 7. The CDR3 has 15 residues. Germline V gene sequence: CDR1 MGHDK, CDR2 SYGVNS. CDR3 sequence: CASSALSGLQETQYF. The CDR3 DNA reads as TGTGCCAGCAGTGCCCTTAGCGGGCTACAAGAGACCCAGTACTTC. Based on the CDR3 plus reference TRBV25-1 and TRBJ2-5, the full variable domain is EADIYQTPRYLVIGTGKKITLECSQTMGHDKMYWYQQDPGMELHLIHYSYGVNSTEKGDLSSESTVSRIRTEHFPLTLESARPSHTSQYLCASSALSGLQETQYFGPGTRLLVL.

This chain connects TRBV10-1 to TRBJ2-3, with 7 bases matching TRBD2. The germline gives CDR1 WNHNN, CDR2 SYGVQD (reference sequence). J was trimmed by 4 bases and V by 0 bases; bases with no gene match: 10. The CDR3 is made up of 17 amino acids. Written as DNA, the CDR3 is TGCGCCAGCAGTGAGTCTTCGGGGGGAGGTGGCTCAGATACGCAGTATTTT. Protein sequence: CASSESSGGGGSDTQYF.

The chain recombines TRBV7-2 with TRBJ1-5; 8 positions match TRBD1. This CDR3 is built from 15 residues. After removal of 4 bases from V and 7 bases from J, the junction contained 9 bases not matched to a gene. The germline V gene encodes CDR1 SGHTA and CDR2 FQGNSA. The CDR3: CASSSQATGGQPQHF. As DNA, the CDR3 is TGTGCCAGCAGCTCCCAGGCTACAGGGGGACAGCCCCAGCATTTT.

The V call is TRBV19, the J call TRBJ1-1; D may be TRBD1 (6 bases). Germline lookup yields CDR1 LNHDA and CDR2 SQIVND (reference sequence). Trimming took off 3 bases at V and 1 base at J, with 15 bases between the two ends. This CDR3 is built from 16 residues. The CDR3 coding sequence is TGTGCCAGTAGTATCTTAACGGGGGGGGCGAACACTGAAGCTTTCTTT. Protein: CASSILTGGANTEAFF.

J is TRBJ1-4 and V is TRBV18; D is unresolved. This CDR3 has 13 residues. The germline V gene encodes CDR1 KGHSH and CDR2 LQKENI. V was pared by 3 bases and J by 6 bases, with 8 bases between. The CDR3 protein is CASSPGRYEKLFF. In nucleotides, the CDR3 is TGTGCCAGCTCACCGGGCCGCTATGAAAAACTGTTTTTT. Supplemented by reference TRBV18 and TRBJ1-4, the full variable domain reads NAGVMQNPRHLVRRRGQEARLRCSPMKGHSHVYWYRQLPEEGLKFMVYLQKENIIDESGMPKERFSAEFPKEGPSILRIQQVVRGDSAAYFCASSPGRYEKLFFGSGTQLSVL.

The sample holds one count of this clone. The chain recombines TRBV4-1 with TRBJ1-2; no reliable D call. This CDR3 is 12 amino acids long. V was cut by 4 bases and J by 10 bases, with 13 bases left in between. Germline V gives CDR1 MGHRA, CDR2 YSYEKL. CDR3 coding DNA: TGCGCCAGCAGCCCTTCCGGGGTTGACTACACCTTC. This encodes CASSPSGVDYTF.

This chain links TRBV6-1 with TRBJ2-5, with D perhaps matching TRBD2 (5 bases). The CDR3 has 14 amino acids. The germline CDR1 and CDR2 sequences are MNHNS and SASEGT. The germline V and J ends were trimmed by 4 bases and 3 bases, with 12 bases remaining between them. The CDR3 protein is CASSVGDRKETQYF. CDR3 nucleotides: TGTGCCAGCAGTGTCGGGGATCGAAAAGAGACCCAGTACTTC.

V and J are TRBV19 and TRBJ2-6; 7 positions match TRBD1. CDR1 LNHDA and CDR2 SQIVND come from the germline V gene (reference sequence). The CDR3 contains 14 residues. J lost 11 bases, V lost 1 base, and 5 bases had no gene match. CDR3 DNA sequence: TGTGCCAGTAGTATAGGTGAAGGGGGCTACGTCCTGACTTTC. It is translated as CASSIGEGGYVLTF.